The entry below describes one T cell receptor beta chain. It lacks a known antigen. The sample holds no much larger clone one base away, and base qualities are not on file. The data stem from a study of blood T cell repertoires in COVID-19 (dated by TCRdb to 2020 to 2021). Regarding the study in general: The collaborator samples originated in the United States, Italy and Spain and spanned the acute and convalescent phases of COVID-19. The prospective study material was composed of cDNA or gDNA derived from T cells, B-cell-depleted T cells, or PBMCs. Subjects who had been exposed to COVID-19, were actively infected with it, or had recovered from it provided the deeply sampled blood TCRbeta repertoires that made up the dataset. A freely available public database, intended as a resource for researchers studying the immune response to SARS-CoV-2, is where the repertoires were released. Samples were obtained from the ongoing ImmuneRACE study (first 160 participants) and from about 1,300 subjects provided by 6 global collaborators. Nearly every sample came with metadata listing a de-identified subject ID, COVID-19 status, age in years and sex. Where available, HLA class I and class II types were taken from metadata supplied by the sample provider and were not determined by assay-based typing. Summary of the overall study and its limitations: The amount of clinical and demographic metadata varied by source and participant and was provided uncurated.

Including cysteine and phenylalanine, the CDR3 has 16 amino acids. Only the CDR3 DNA stays, 48 bases, in frame from base 1. V is pruned by 3 bases and J by 6 bases, leaving 12 bases of the junction without a gene match. CDR1 LGHDT and CDR2 YNNKEL are derived from the germline V gene (reference sequence). Whole blood was collected in K2EDTA tubes by collaborating institutions according to the institutions' own protocols. For TCRbeta analysis, collaborator samples were shipped as frozen whole blood, as isolated PBMCs, or as DNA extracted from either sample type. TCRbeta CDR3 regions were amplified from genomic DNA using the immunoSEQ Assay, a bias-controlled multiplex PCR. As for the authors' bioinformatics: The number of nucleated cells in each sample was estimated from the amplification of reference gene primers within the assay. To quantify the absolute abundance of each unique TCRbeta CDR3 rearrangement, sequence reads were collapsed and filtered. For each sample, productive Simpson clonality was calculated as the square root of Simpson's diversity index across productive rearrangements. Here the immuneACCESS table is served through TCRdb, limited to in-frame sequences with V and J called. Missing clones are a known gap in these copies; in checked studies unresolved V genes cover under half, and the rest lacks a known reason. D and trimming come from the DNA, and the V and J calls and clone size come from that table. Recorded for this sample are over 100,000 clones; about 87% of them occurred a single time. 2.5% of the sample goes to the ten largest clones.

This receptor was taken from a man aged 50 to 60 with active COVID-19. The rearrangement joined TRBV3-1 (or the pseudogene TRBV3-2) to TRBJ1-2; 8 bases in the middle match TRBD1. The sequencing input was peripheral blood. In nucleotides, the sequence is TGTGCCAGCAGCCAGGCCCTCGGACAGGGAGGGGATGGCTACACCTTC. This yields the protein CASSQALGQGGDGYTF.